This TCR beta chain was captured by sequencing in a study of human T cells and chemical hapten exposure (dated by TCRdb to the early 2020s). General notes on the study: For sensitization, 2% DPC in acetone was applied to a 2 cm by 2 cm area of upper inner arm skin. Patients additionally received weekly therapeutic DPC doses to the scalp throughout the approximately 25-week study period. Patch testing was done on the upper back using Finn chambers containing 0.01% DPC, and results were scored after 6 days according to International Contact Dermatitis Research Group standards. The mostly female patient cohort included alopecia areata with under or over 50% scalp involvement, alopecia totalis and alopecia universalis. The libraries were sequenced as a pool, and the TCR yield per sample differed mostly because of small variations in library volumes within the pool. Peripheral blood TCR repertoire changes were tracked in vivo in alopecia patients during primary and secondary sensitization to the hapten diphenylcyclopropenone (DPC). Patient blood was sampled pre-sensitization (week 0) and at 2, 6 and about 24 weeks after DPC sensitization. Around 29 alopecia patients provided blood for TCR sequencing at one to four time points (pre-sensitization, 2, 6 and 24 weeks).

The paper as a whole reports these results and caveats: A positive correlation was found between the number of PT1 expanded TCRs and patch test score, with significance reached at thresholds 8, 16 and 32 but not 4. Because all patients had alopecia, a presumed autoimmune disease, the immune response of the patients might differ from that of healthy individuals. DPC sensitization did not change how many TCRs were above 1 in 1000 frequency, and no evidence was found of alterations in global repertoire structure. Compared with pre-sensitization or healthy control sets, expanded TCRs formed significantly more large CDR3 similarity clusters, which is consistent with antigen-driven responses. After repeated subsampling, changes were observed in the strength of the expansion versus patch-test correlation and in the threshold at which the correlation became significant.

The germline V gene provides CDR1 MNHNS and CDR2 SASEGT. V and J are truncated by 4 bases and 5 bases respectively, leaving an intervening sequence of 8 bases. The CDR3 holds 12 amino acids from the cysteine to the phenylalanine. The only DNA kept is the CDR3, 36 bases in frame from the first base. At least ten counts were recorded for this clonotype. Its antigen is still unknown. No per-base quality is available; no much larger clone lies one base away. The intended sense of this specimen's time point label: patch test 1, 2 weeks after DPC sensitization. The sample's treatment or condition label, decoded: therapeutic diphenylcyclopropenone sensitization with weekly scalp DPC. At every patch-test visit, the blood draw took place before the patch test was put on. To be eligible, patients had to be aged 18 to 70, diagnosed with alopecia and judged suitable for DPC therapy, while pregnant patients were excluded. Unfractionated whole blood was collected in Tempus Blood RNA tubes, and total RNA was extracted from that blood.

The method behind the library was RACE. The sequencing machine was a NextSeq 500. During library preparation, unique molecular identifiers were attached to individual cDNA molecules so that TCRs could be counted in a quantitative, reproducible way. From each blood RNA sample, both TCR alpha and TCR beta chains were sequenced. The published analysis was carried out like this. A median of around 100,000 TCRs per sample was observed, with a range of about 20,000 to 690,600. V, J and CDR3 annotation of the TCR reads was carried out using the Decombinator software suite. For the PS versus PT1 abundance plots, all samples were subsampled to the same number of TCRs (28,000). TCRs were defined as expanded if absent before sensitization and observed at least eight times at the 2-week time point. TCRdb reran the public reads through fastp at Q25 and MiXCR, keeping productive beta chains. Each entry merges the rows of one CDR3 protein and shows their most common DNA and genes. The V and J calls and clone size are TCRdb's, not the authors'. A total of about 120,000 distinct CDR3 sequences appear in this sample, around an eighth of them only once. The ten largest account for 1.1% to 1.5% of the sample.

Rearrangement joined TRBV6-1 to TRBJ1-1, with the D segment identity uncertain. The sequence was obtained from a woman aged 50 to 65 with alopecia areata. Some clones in this sample may be carry-over from other donors' samples. Source: whole blood, taken in connection with sensitization to the hapten diphenylcyclopropenone (DPC). The CDR3 protein: CASSAARTEAFF. DNA sequence: TGTGCCAGCAGTGCAGCGAGAACTGAAGCTTTCTTT.